One sample yielded the 14 T cell receptor beta chains listed below, sequenced in a study of shared clonotypes between healthy human individuals. This table comes from immunoSEQ multiplex PCR, and its TCRdb copy is limited to in-frame clones, with some not included. There are roughly 2,500,000 clones in the sample; approximately 93% occur only once, and roughly 0.39% lies in the top ten. The material sequenced was naive CD4+ T cells from PBMCs. This sample's subset: CD45RA+ positively selected. These receptor sequences come from a man aged 18 to 30 in good health. Some clones in this sample may be carry-over from other donors' samples.

The J gene is TRBJ1-2, the V gene TRBV19; tentatively, D is TRBD1 (5 bases). Germline V gene sequence: CDR1 LNHDA, CDR2 SQIVND (reference sequence). This CDR3 comprises 14 residues. V was clipped by 6 bases and J by 4 bases, with 15 bases between them. CDR3 DNA sequence: TGTGCCAGTAGCCGGCCGGGGCTGGGCTATGGCTACACCTTC. Translation gives CASSRPGLGYGYTF.

For this clone: Other DNA variants within this sample encode the same CDR3. The chain joins TRBV11-2 to TRBJ2-1; D gene unclear. Trimming shortened V by 0 bases and J by 9 bases, and 9 bases separated the two germline ends. From germline, CDR1 is SGHAT and CDR2 FQNNGV. The CDR3 is 13 amino acids. The DNA of the CDR3 is TGTGCCAGCAGCTTAGAATTACGTGTTGAGCAGTTCTTC. This codes for CASSLELRVEQFF.

The chain has TRBV29-1 and TRBJ2-5; possibly TRBD2 for D (6 bases). Germline V lookup: CDR1 SQVTM, CDR2 ANQGSEA. V was shortened by 7 bases and J by 5 bases, with 17 bases between the two germline ends. The CDR3 is 13 amino acids. The CDR3 spells CSARRDSGETQYF. Here the CDR3 DNA reads TGCAGCGCCCGACGGGACTCGGGGGAGACCCAGTACTTC.

The chain couples TRBV5-5 to TRBJ1-1; D unresolved. V was pared by 4 bases and J by 5 bases, with 18 bases between. From germline, CDR1 is SGHKS and CDR2 YYEKEE (reference sequence). There are 15 residues in the CDR3. CDR3 nucleotide sequence: TGTGCCAGCAGCCGCAGGAGACCCGGGTATACTGAAGCTTTCTTT. This gives the protein CASSRRRPGYTEAFF.

The rearrangement uses TRBV19 and TRBJ2-7; TRBD2 might be the D (7 bases). The germline V and J ends were trimmed by 10 bases and 3 bases, with 19 bases remaining between them. Germline lookup yields CDR1 LNHDA and CDR2 SQIVND (reference sequence). This CDR3 region has 14 residues. The chain's CDR3 is CATTGGQDLYEQYF. DNA for the CDR3: TGTGCCACCACCGGGGGGCAGGATCTCTACGAGCAGTACTTC.

The CDR3 sequence: CASSALGTEQYF. In nucleotides, the CDR3 is TGTGCCAGCAGCGCACTGGGAACCGAGCAGTACTTC. The chain employs TRBV11-2 and TRBJ2-7; no clear D gene. This CDR3 is built from 12 residues. Trimming removed 5 bases from V and 6 bases from J, with 11 bases in between. CDR1 SGHAT and CDR2 FQNNGV come from the germline V gene.

CDR3 nucleotides: TGTGCCAGCAGTTCACAATACGTTGGAGACCGGGAGACCCAGTACTTC. It is translated as CASSSQYVGDRETQYF. The chain carries TRBV27 and TRBJ2-5; D remains ambiguous. The CDR3 contains 16 residues. Trimming cost V 4 bases and J 5 bases, with 20 bases left between them. CDR1 and CDR2 (germline): MNHEY, SMNVEV (reference sequence).

This clone showed up just once. The chain uses TRBV5-1 and TRBJ1-4; tentative D call: TRBD1 (5 bases). Germline loops: CDR1 SGHRS, CDR2 YFSETQ. The CDR3 is 16 residues long. Trimming removed 0 bases from V and 5 bases from J, with 14 bases in between. CDR3 region: CASSLGGSPLNEKLFF. The CDR3 coding sequence is TGCGCCAGCAGCTTGGGGGGCTCCCCCCTGAATGAAAAACTGTTTTTT.

This chain's CDR3 is CASRDGQLGEQFF. DNA of the CDR3: TGTGCCAGCAGGGACGGCCAGCTAGGAGAGCAGTTCTTC. The chain recombines TRBV28 with TRBJ2-1; D remains unclear. Germline CDR1 MDHEN, CDR2 SYDVKM. This CDR3 has 13 amino acids. V lost 6 bases and J lost 10, with 16 bases in between.

The J gene is TRBJ2-5, the V gene TRBV2; D could derive from TRBD1 or TRBD2 (6 bases each). Trimming left V 5 bases short and J 5 bases short, with 12 bases between. The V gene's germline CDR1 is SNHLY and CDR2 FYNNEI. The CDR3 is 13 residues long. The CDR3 loop is CASSRGRLETQYF. In nucleotides, the CDR3 is TGTGCCAGCAGTCGGGGGCGCCTGGAGACCCAGTACTTC. Full variable domain (rest looked up from reference TRBV2 and TRBJ2-5): EPEVTQTPSHQVTQMGQEVILRCVPISNHLYFYWYRQILGQKVEFLVSFYNNEISEKSEIFDDQFSVERPDGSNFTLKIRSTKLEDSAMYFCASSRGRLETQYFGPGTRLLVL.

The chain employs TRBV5-1 and TRBJ1-3; no definite D call. The V gene lost 3 bases and the J gene lost 0 bases, with 7 bases spanning the gap. The CDR3 is made up of 14 amino acids. From germline, CDR1 is SGHRS and CDR2 YFSETQ. CDR3 loop: CASSYGSSGNTIYF. The CDR3 nucleotides are TGCGCCAGCAGCTATGGCAGCTCTGGAAACACCATATATTTT.

This chain joins TRBV5-4 and TRBJ2-3; 7 bases fit TRBD2. The V gene end was trimmed by 4 bases and the J gene end by 4 bases; junction bases not matched to a gene: 18. CDR1 SGHNT and CDR2 YYREEE come from the germline V gene (reference sequence). This CDR3 is built from 18 residues. The CDR3 DNA sequence: TGTGCCAGCAGCCCTTTTCCCGCGGGAGTAGTCGCAGCAGATACGCAGTATTTT. This codes for CASSPFPAGVVAADTQYF.

The J gene is TRBJ2-3, the V gene TRBV25-1, with a weak D call TRBD2 (6 bases). The CDR3 has 14 amino acids. V was trimmed by 1 base and J by 4 bases, leaving 9 bases between them. CDR1 is MGHDK and CDR2 is SYGVNS in the germline V gene. CDR3 amino acids: CASSESEGSDTQYF. In DNA form, the CDR3 reads TGTGCCAGCAGTGAATCGGAGGGTTCAGATACGCAGTATTTT.

This clone was detected only a few times. V is TRBV28 and J is TRBJ1-2, with D possibly matching TRBD1 (5 bases). CDR1 and CDR2 from the germline V gene are MDHEN and SYDVKM. This CDR3 contains 13 residues. V shed 6 bases and J shed 0 bases, with 8 bases lying between them. For the CDR3, the DNA is TGTGCCAGCAGAAGGGGACCTAACTATGGCTACACCTTC. This sequence encodes CASRRGPNYGYTF.